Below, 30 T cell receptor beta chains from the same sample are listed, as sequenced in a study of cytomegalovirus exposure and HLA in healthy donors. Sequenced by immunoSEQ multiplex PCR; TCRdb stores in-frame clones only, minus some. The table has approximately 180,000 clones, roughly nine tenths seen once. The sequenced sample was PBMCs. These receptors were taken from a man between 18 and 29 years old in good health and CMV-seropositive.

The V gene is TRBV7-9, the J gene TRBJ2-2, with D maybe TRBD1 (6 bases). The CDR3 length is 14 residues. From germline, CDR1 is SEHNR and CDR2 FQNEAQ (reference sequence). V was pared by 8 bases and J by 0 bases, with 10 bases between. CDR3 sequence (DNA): TGTGCCAGCCCCGGGACAACGAACACCGGGGAGCTGTTTTTT. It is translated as CASPGTTNTGELFF.

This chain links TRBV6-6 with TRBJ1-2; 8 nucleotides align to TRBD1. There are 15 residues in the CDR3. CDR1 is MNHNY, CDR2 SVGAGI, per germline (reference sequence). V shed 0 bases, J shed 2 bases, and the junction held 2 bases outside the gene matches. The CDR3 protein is CASSYSRQGNYGYTF. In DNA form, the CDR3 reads TGTGCCAGCAGTTACTCACGACAGGGGAACTATGGCTACACCTTC.

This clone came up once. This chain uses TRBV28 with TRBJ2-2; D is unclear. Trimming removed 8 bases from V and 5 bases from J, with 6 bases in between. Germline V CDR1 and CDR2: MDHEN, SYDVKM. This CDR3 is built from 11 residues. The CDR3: CASLSTGELFF. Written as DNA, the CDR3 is TGTGCCAGCCTGTCGACCGGGGAGCTGTTTTTT.

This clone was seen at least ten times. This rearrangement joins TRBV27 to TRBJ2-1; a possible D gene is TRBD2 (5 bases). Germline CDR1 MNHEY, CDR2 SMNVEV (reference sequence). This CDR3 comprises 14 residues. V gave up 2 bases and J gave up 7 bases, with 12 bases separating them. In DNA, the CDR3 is TGTGCCAGCAGTTTAGGTAGCGCGGGTAATGAGCAGTTCTTC. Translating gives CASSLGSAGNEQFF.

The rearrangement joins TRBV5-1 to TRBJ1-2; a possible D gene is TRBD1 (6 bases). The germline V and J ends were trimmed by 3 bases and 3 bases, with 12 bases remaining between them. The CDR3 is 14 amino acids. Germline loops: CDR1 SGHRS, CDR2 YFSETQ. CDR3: CASSSKGHHYGYTF. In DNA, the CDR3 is TGCGCCAGCAGCTCGAAGGGACACCACTATGGCTACACCTTC.

The CDR3 here is CASFLTFGGDTEAFF. The CDR3, as DNA: TGTGCCAGCTTCCTAACATTTGGAGGGGACACTGAAGCTTTCTTT. V usage is TRBV18 and J usage is TRBJ1-1; maybe TRBD1 (5 bases). In germline, CDR1 is KGHSH, CDR2 LQKENI. The ends were cut back, 7 bases at V and 3 bases at J, with 18 bases in the middle. CDR3 length equals 15 residues.

The CDR3 DNA follows: TGTGCCAGCAGCCCCTCCGGGCGGGGTTCCTACAATGAGCAGTTCTTC. Translated, it gives CASSPSGRGSYNEQFF. V is TRBV4-2 and J is TRBJ2-1; tentative D call: TRBD2 (6 bases). The germline gives CDR1 LGHNA, CDR2 YNFKEQ. The germline V and J ends were trimmed by 4 bases and 1 base, with 14 bases remaining between them. CDR3 length: 16 amino acids.

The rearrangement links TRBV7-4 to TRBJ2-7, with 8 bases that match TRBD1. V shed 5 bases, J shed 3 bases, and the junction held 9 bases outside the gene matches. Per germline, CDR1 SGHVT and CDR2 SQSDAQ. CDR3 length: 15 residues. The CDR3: CASSPPTGVDYEQYF. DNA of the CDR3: TGTGCCAGCAGCCCCCCGACAGGGGTGGACTACGAGCAGTACTTC.

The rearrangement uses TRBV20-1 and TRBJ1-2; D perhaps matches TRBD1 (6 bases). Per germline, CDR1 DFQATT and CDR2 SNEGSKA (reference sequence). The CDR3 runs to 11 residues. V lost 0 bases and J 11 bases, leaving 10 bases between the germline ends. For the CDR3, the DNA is TGCAGTGCTAGAGAACCGGACAGATACACCTTC. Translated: CSAREPDRYTF.

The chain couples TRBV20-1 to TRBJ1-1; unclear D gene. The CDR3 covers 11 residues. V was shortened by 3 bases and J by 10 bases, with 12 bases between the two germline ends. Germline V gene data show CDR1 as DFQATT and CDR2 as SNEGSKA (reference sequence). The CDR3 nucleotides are TGCAGTGCTAGGGGAGTATCGATAGCTTTCTTT. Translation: CSARGVSIAFF.

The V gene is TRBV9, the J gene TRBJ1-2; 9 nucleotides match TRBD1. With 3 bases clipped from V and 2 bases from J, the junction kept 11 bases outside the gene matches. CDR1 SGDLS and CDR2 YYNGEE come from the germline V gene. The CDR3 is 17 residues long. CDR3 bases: TGTGCCAGCAGCGCGAGGACAGGGGCTGCCCCCAACTATGGCTACACCTTC. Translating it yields CASSARTGAAPNYGYTF.

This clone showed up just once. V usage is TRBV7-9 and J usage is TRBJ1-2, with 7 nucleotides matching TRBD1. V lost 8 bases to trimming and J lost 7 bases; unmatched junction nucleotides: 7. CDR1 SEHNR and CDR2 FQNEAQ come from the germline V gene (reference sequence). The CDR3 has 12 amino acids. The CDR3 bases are TGTGCCAGCCGACAGGGAATGGGTGGCTACACCTTC. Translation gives CASRQGMGGYTF.

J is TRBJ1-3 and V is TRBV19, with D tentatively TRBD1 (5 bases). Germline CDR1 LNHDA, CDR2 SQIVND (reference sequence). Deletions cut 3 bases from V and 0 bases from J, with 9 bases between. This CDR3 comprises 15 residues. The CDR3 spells CASSIARDSGNTIYF. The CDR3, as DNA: TGTGCCAGTAGTATCGCCAGGGACTCTGGAAACACCATATATTTT.

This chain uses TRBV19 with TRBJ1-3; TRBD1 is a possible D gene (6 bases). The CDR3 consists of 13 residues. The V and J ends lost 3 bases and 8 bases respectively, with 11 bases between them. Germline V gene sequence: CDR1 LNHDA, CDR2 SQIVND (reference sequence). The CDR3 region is CASSIQGLDTIYF. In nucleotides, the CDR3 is TGTGCCAGTAGTATCCAGGGGCTGGACACCATATATTTT.

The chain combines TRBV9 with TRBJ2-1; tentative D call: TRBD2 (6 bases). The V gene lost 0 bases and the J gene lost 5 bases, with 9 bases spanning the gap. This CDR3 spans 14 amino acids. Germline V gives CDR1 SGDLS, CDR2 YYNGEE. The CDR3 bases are TGTGCCAGCAGCGTAGGCGGGGCGAACAATGAGCAGTTCTTC. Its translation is CASSVGGANNEQFF.

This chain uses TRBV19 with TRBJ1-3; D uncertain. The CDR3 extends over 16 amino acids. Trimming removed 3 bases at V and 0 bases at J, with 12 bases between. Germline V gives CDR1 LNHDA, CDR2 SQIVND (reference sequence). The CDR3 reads CASSIGRFHSGNTIYF. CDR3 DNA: TGTGCCAGTAGTATTGGCCGCTTCCACTCTGGAAACACCATATATTTT.

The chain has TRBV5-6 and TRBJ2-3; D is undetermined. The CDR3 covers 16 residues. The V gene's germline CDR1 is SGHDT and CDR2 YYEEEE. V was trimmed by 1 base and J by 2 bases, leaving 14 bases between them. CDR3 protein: CASSLIRLEPTDTQYF. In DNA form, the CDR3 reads TGTGCCAGCAGCTTGATAAGACTGGAACCCACAGATACGCAGTATTTT.

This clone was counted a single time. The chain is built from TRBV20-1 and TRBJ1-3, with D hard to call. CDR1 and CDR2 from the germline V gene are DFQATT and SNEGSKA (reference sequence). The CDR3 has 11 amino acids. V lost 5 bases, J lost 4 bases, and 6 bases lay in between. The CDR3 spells CSAARGNTIYF. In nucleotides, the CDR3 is TGCAGTGCTGCCCGGGGAAACACCATATATTTT.

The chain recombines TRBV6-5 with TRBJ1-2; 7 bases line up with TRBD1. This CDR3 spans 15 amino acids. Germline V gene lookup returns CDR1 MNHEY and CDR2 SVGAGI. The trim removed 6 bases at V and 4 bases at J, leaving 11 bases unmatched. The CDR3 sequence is CASRRTGSLSYGYTF. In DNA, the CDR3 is TGTGCCAGCAGGCGGACAGGCTCCCTTTCCTATGGCTACACCTTC.

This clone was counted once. The CDR3 here is CASSLRGLAGEITDTQYF. CDR3 bases: TGTGCCAGCAGCTTGAGGGGACTAGCGGGAGAAATCACAGATACGCAGTATTTT. The chain recombines TRBV7-2 with TRBJ2-3, with 14 bases that match TRBD2. V lost 3 bases and J lost 2; bases outside the gene matches: 7. Germline values: CDR1 SGHTA, CDR2 FQGNSA. The CDR3 is 18 residues long.

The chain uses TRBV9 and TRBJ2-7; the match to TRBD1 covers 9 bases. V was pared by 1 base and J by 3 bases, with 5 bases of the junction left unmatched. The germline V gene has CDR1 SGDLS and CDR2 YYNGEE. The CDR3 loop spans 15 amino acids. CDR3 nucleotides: TGTGCCAGCAGCGTATCCGGGACAGGGCGCTACGAGCAGTACTTC. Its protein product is CASSVSGTGRYEQYF. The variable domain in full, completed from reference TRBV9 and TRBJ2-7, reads DSGVTQTPKHLITATGQRVTLRCSPRSGDLSVYWYQQSLDQGLQFLIQYYNGEERAKGNILERFSAQQFPDLHSELNLSSLELGDSALYFCASSVSGTGRYEQYFGPGTRLTVT.

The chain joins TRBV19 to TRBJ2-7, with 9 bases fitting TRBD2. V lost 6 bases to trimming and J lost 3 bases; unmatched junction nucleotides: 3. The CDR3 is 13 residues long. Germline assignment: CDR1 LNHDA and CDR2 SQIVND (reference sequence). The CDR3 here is CASRDSGSYEQYF. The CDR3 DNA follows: TGTGCCAGTAGGGATAGCGGGAGCTACGAGCAGTACTTC.

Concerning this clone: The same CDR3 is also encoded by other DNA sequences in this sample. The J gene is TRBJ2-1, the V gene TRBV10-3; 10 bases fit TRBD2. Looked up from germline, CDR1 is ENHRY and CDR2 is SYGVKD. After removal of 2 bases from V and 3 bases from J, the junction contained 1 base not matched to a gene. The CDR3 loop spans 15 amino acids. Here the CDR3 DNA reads TGTGCCATCAGTGAGACTAGCGGGGACTACAATGAGCAGTTCTTC. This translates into CAISETSGDYNEQFF.

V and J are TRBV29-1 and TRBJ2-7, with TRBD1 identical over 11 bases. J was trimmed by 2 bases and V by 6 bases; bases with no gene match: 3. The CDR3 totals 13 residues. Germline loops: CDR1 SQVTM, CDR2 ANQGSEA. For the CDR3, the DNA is TGCAGCGTCGGGACAGGGGGGACCTACGAGCAGTACTTC. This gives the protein CSVGTGGTYEQYF.

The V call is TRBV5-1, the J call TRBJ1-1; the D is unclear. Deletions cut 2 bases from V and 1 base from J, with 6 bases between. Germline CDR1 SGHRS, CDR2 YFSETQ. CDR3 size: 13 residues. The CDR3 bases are TGCGCCAGCAGCTTCCTGCGGAACACTGAAGCTTTCTTT. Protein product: CASSFLRNTEAFF.

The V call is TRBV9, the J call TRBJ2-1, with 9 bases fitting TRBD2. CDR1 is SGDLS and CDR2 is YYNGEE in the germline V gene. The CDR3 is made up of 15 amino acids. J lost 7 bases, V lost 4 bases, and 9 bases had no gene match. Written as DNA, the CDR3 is TGTGCCAGCAGCCCAGCGGGAGGTATTAAAAATGAGCAGTTCTTC. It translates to CASSPAGGIKNEQFF.

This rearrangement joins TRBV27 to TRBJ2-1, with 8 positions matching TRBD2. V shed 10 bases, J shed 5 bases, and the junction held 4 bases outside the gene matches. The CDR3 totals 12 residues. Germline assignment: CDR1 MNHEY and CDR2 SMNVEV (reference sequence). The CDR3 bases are TGTGCCATCGGGGGGGCGGACAATGAGCAGTTCTTC. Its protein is CAIGGADNEQFF.

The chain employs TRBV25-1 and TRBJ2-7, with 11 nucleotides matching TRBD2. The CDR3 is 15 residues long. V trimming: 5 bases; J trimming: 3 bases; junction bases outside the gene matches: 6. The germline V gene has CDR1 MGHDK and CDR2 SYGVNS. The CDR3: CASSNPGLADYEQYF. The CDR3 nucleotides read TGTGCCAGCAGTAACCCGGGACTAGCGGACTACGAGCAGTACTTC.

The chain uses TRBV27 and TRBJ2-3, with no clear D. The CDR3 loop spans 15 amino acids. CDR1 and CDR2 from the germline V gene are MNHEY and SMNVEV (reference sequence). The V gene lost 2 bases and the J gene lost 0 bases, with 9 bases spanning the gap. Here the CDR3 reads CASSLRQTSTDTQYF. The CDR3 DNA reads TGTGCCAGCAGTTTACGGCAGACTAGCACAGATACGCAGTATTTT.

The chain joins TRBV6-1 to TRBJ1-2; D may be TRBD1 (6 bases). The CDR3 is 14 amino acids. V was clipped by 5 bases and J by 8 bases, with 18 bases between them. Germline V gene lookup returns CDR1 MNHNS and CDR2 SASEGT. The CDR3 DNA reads TGTGCCAGCAGTCAGGACAGTATAATTGGAGGCTACACCTTC. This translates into CASSQDSIIGGYTF.